This T cell receptor (beta chain) was recorded in a study of blood T cell repertoires in COVID-19. Study details: The United States, Italy and Spain supplied acute and convalescent COVID-19 samples. PBMCs, B-cell-depleted T cells, or T cells provided the cDNA or gDNA that made up the material.

This CDR3 contains 12 residues. With 2 bases removed from V and 6 bases from J, the gap between germline ends came to 8 bases. Germline V gene sequence: CDR1 GTSNPN, CDR2 SVGIG (reference sequence). As handled by the study authors: By means of reference gene primer amplification, nucleated cell counts were estimated. Here immunoSEQ multiplex PCR was the method, and the copy in TCRdb shows in-frame clones only, minus some. That table furnishes V, J and clone size, whereas the DNA furnished D and trimming. This sample has about 130,000 clones, with roughly 92% found just once. This TCR derives from a man in his fifties or sixties with COVID-19, enrolled during active disease. Sequencing was done on a sample of peripheral blood. The rearrangement uses TRBV30 and TRBJ2-4; TRBD2 might be the D (6 bases). The CDR3 bases are TGTGCCTGGAGTCAACTAGCAAACATTCAGTACTTC. Protein product: CAWSQLANIQYF.